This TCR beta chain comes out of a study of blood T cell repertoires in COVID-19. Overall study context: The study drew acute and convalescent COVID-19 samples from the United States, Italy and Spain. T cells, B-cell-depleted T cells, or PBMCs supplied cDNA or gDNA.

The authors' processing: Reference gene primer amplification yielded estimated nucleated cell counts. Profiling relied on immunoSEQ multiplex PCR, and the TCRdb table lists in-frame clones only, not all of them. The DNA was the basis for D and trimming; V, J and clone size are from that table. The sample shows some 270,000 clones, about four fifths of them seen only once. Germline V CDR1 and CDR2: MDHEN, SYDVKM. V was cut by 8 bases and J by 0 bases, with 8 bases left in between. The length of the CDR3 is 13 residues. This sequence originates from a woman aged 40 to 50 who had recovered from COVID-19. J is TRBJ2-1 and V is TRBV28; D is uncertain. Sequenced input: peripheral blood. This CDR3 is CASLHPSYNEQFF. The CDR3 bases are TGTGCCAGCTTACACCCCTCCTACAATGAGCAGTTCTTC.